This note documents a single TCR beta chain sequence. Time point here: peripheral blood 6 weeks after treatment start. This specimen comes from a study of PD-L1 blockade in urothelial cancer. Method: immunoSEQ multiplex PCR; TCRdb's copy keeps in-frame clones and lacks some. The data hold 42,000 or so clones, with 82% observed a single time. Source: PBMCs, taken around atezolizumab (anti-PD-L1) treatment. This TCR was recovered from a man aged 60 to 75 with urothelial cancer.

CDR3 nucleotides: TGTGCCAGCAGCGCTACGAAGCAGGGTTTTCGGTACGAGCAGTACTTC. Its translation: CASSATKQGFRYEQYF. The chain combines TRBV28 with TRBJ2-7; D may be TRBD1 (5 bases). The ends were cut back, 6 bases at V and 4 bases at J, with 22 bases in the middle. Germline loops: CDR1 MDHEN, CDR2 SYDVKM. This CDR3 comprises 16 residues.